A selection of T cell receptor beta chains follows, all from one sample in a study of T-cell reconstitution after alpha-beta-depleted transplantation in children. TCRdb re-called the PCR reads through MiXCR, storing one row per CDR3 protein. The table includes a few hundred thousand distinct CDR3 sequences, 6% to 10% detected once. The material was peripheral blood, obtained 360 days after TCRalphabeta/CD19-depleted stem cell transplant. The receptors were sampled from a female patient between 2 and 15 years old who had a stem cell transplant for Fanconi anemia, so the T cells may come from the graft donor. The CDR3 runs from the conserved cysteine through the conserved F or W. Fields, in order: V gene, clone size, D gene, CDR3 length, J gene, CDR3 protein, CDR3 DNA. The D gene is left open where the match is weak. Clone size is not always given. Where it is, it says once, few, many or a class for expanded clones.

v_call: TRBV12-3/TRBV12-4; clone_size: many; d_call: .; cdr3_length: 11; j_call: TRBJ2-1; cdr3_aa: CASSLFDEQFF; cdr3_nt: TGTGCCAGCAGTTTATTCGATGAGCAGTTCTTC
v_call: TRBV7-9; clone_size: .; d_call: .; cdr3_length: 16; j_call: TRBJ2-3; cdr3_aa: CASSPGLPCSTDTQYF; cdr3_nt: TGTGCCAGCAGCCCGGGACTTCCTTGTAGCACAGATACGCAGTATTTT
v_call: TRBV5-5; clone_size: .; d_call: TRBD1; cdr3_length: 16; j_call: TRBJ2-1; cdr3_aa: CASSTSQGATYNEQFF; cdr3_nt: TGTGCCAGCAGCACCAGCCAGGGGGCGACTTACAATGAGCAGTTCTTC
v_call: TRBV10-3; clone_size: many; d_call: TRBD2; cdr3_length: 15; j_call: TRBJ2-7; cdr3_aa: CAIRRTSGGAYEQYF; cdr3_nt: TGTGCCATCCGAAGAACTAGCGGGGGTGCCTACGAGCAGTACTTC
v_call: TRBV7-6; clone_size: many; d_call: .; cdr3_length: 13; j_call: TRBJ2-1; cdr3_aa: CASSLAGVREQFF; cdr3_nt: TGTGCCAGCAGCTTAGCTGGGGTTAGAGAGCAGTTCTTC
v_call: TRBV6-2/TRBV6-3; clone_size: few; d_call: TRBD1; cdr3_length: 16; j_call: TRBJ2-1; cdr3_aa: CASTRDSLYFYNEQFF; cdr3_nt: TGTGCCAGCACCCGGGACAGCCTTTATTTTTACAATGAGCAGTTCTTC
v_call: TRBV4-3; clone_size: many; d_call: TRBD2; cdr3_length: 17; j_call: TRBJ2-3; cdr3_aa: CASSQDGASGETDTQYF; cdr3_nt: TGCGCCAGCAGCCAAGATGGAGCTAGCGGGGAGACAGATACGCAGTATTTT
v_call: TRBV12-3/TRBV12-4; clone_size: many; d_call: TRBD1; cdr3_length: 14; j_call: TRBJ1-6; cdr3_aa: CASGSTGFHSPLHF; cdr3_nt: TGTGCCAGCGGATCGACAGGGTTCCATTCACCCCTCCACTTT
v_call: TRBV29-1; clone_size: many; d_call: .; cdr3_length: 12; j_call: TRBJ2-5; cdr3_aa: CSVEENGKTQYF; cdr3_nt: TGCAGCGTTGAAGAAAATGGCAAGACCCAGTACTTC
v_call: TRBV29-1; clone_size: many; d_call: .; cdr3_length: 16; j_call: TRBJ2-2; cdr3_aa: CSVLSWAGLNTGELFF; cdr3_nt: TGCAGCGTTCTAAGTTGGGCCGGATTGAACACCGGGGAGCTGTTTTTT
v_call: TRBV7-8; clone_size: .; d_call: .; cdr3_length: 15; j_call: TRBJ1-5; cdr3_aa: CASSSAGLPQRPQHF; cdr3_nt: TGTGCCAGCAGCTCAGCGGGACTTCCCCAACGGCCCCAGCATTTT